This T cell receptor (beta chain) came from a study of shared clonotypes between healthy human individuals. General study results and limits: Generally, estimated richness proved larger in naive subsets than it did in memory subsets. The naive CD4 repertoires of several donors were compared, and roughly 5.1% of clonotypes were shared.

Only CD45RO-negative cells positively selected for CCR7 counted as naive CD8 cells, so terminally differentiated effector memory CD45RA+ cells were excluded. There were only Caucasian adults among the donors, and all lived in Nashville, Tennessee. In the case of this clone: Its antigen is still unknown.

Data came from immunoSEQ multiplex PCR; TCRdb stores just in-frame clones and leaves some out. The sample carries hundreds of thousands of clones, about 95% recorded once. Germline CDR1 is LNHDA and CDR2 is SQIVND (reference sequence). The CDR3 extends over 15 amino acids. Trimming took 6 bases from V and 2 from J, leaving 17 bases between them. What was sequenced was naive CD8+ T cells sorted from blood. The source is a woman in her 30s in good health. This chain joins TRBV19 and TRBJ2-7; either TRBD1 or TRBD2 may fit D (5 bases each). The CDR3 loop reads CASSPSGIGAYEQYF. CDR3 DNA: TGTGCCAGTAGCCCCTCCGGGATAGGGGCCTACGAGCAGTACTTC. Based on the CDR3 plus reference TRBV19 and TRBJ2-7, the full variable domain is DGGITQSPKYLFRKEGQNVTLSCEQNLNHDAMYWYRQDPGQGLRLIYYSQIVNDFQKGDIAEGYSVSREKKESFPLTVTSAQKNPTAFYLCASSPSGIGAYEQYFGPGTRLTVT.